This T cell receptor beta chain was obtained from a study of beta chain features in type 1 diabetes. Across the whole study: The patient and healthy donor groups were comparable for age, gender and cell yields. Study results and limitations: PCR might favor shorter templates, but any such skew would affect patients and controls equally. Type 1 diabetes patients had VDJ junctions that carried fewer insertions and more deletions. People with Type 1 diabetes carried modestly yet significantly shorter TCRB CDR3s in all four CD4+ subsets.

Reverse transcription of all isolated RNA meant that expressed TCRB transcripts were sequenced. Sequencing was performed with immunoSEQ multiplex PCR; in TCRdb, only in-frame clones are kept and a portion is missing. Of about 340,000 clones in the sample, roughly 14% were seen once. V was cut by 2 bases and J by 7 bases, with 13 bases left in between. This CDR3 spans 14 amino acids. CDR1 and CDR2 (germline): SEHNR, FQNEAQ (reference sequence). Worth noting for this clone: Its matching antigen is unknown.

This TCR derives from a woman between 18 and 30 years old with type 1 diabetes. The chain couples TRBV7-9 to TRBJ2-3; D is possibly TRBD2 (5 bases). Sample: naive CD4+ T cells from blood. CDR3 amino acids: CASSLSAAGNTQYF. DNA of the CDR3: TGTGCCAGCAGCTTAAGTGCGGCGGGTAATACGCAGTATTTT.